This T cell receptor (beta chain) was observed in a study of T cell responses to AZD1222 COVID-19 vaccine (dated by TCRdb to the early 2020s). Turning to the overall study: AZD1222 recipients with second doses at about 4 weeks or about 12 weeks were pooled, because spike-specific TCR depth and breadth did not differ between schedules. A total of about 240 trial participants underwent TCR sequencing, of whom around 200 received two doses of AZD1222 and some 25 received two doses of the MenACWY control vaccine. Trial participants were enrolled by age into subgroups of 18-55, 56-69 and 70-plus years, and about 150, 27 and 61 TCR-sequenced participants, respectively, were included in these subgroups.

Comment on this clone: No cognate antigen has been identified for it. No base quality information exists; no much larger clone differs at one position.

V loses 7 bases, J loses 6 bases, and the germline ends lie 16 bases apart. Inclusive of the bounding cysteine and phenylalanine, the CDR3 is 14 residues long. The entry retains the CDR3 DNA only, 42 bases that are in frame from base 1. The CDR1 and CDR2 encoded by the germline V gene are KGHDR and SFDVKD. The CDR3 regions of human TCRbeta chains were subjected to immunosequencing. As for the original processing: TCRs in the repertoires were matched against a reference library of SARS-CoV-2-specific TCRs that had been generated with the MIRA antigen-specificity platform. Breadth meant the fraction of unique TCRs that were SARS-CoV-2-associated, whereas depth meant the fraction of total T cells that were SARS-CoV-2-associated. Each spike-specific TCR was assigned to its reactive spike region and to a CD4 or CD8 class using the MIRA data. Log10-transformed breadth and depth values were compared by one-way ANOVA with Sidak's multiple comparisons tests. The clones in this table, taken by TCRdb from immuneACCESS, are in-frame only. Not every clone is retained; where verified, under half of the shortfall comes from an unresolved V gene, and the cause of the rest is unknown. D and trimming were read from the DNA, whereas the V and J calls and clone size are those reported in that table. The sample records approximately 170,000 clones, around 89% of which are singletons. Roughly 6.9% of the sample goes to the ten largest clones.

Explained via the paper, the time point label denotes: baseline before first vaccination. Vaccinee samples came from UK trials COV001 and COV002, including a single-blind randomized controlled phase 2/3 trial of AZD1222 (ChAdOx1 nCoV-19) in healthy adults. Trial participant PBMC samples were collected at day 0 and day 28 after the second dose for TCRbeta chain sequencing. Broad study findings and their caveats: Most participants were white British and females outnumbered males, and the authors suggested that clonal diversity may have been underestimated. Conclusions about previously exposed vaccinees are limited, since just a handful of AZD1222 recipients were seropositive for SARS-CoV-2 at baseline. Nearly half of unique spike-specific TCRs reportedly recognized epitopes outside regions mutated in the B.1.351 and B.1.1.7 variants. A significant rise in spike-specific TCR breadth and depth was observed after two AZD1222 doses relative to day 0 and relative to MenACWY recipients. Because no day 14 peak-response samples were available, the repertoires could be characterized only after the peak T cell response. The 56-69-year group was small, and its depth increase did not reach significance, likely because of low power. Vaccine-associated CD4 TCRs spanned the whole spike protein, with dominant responses in regions 160-218 and 743-854.

The chain links TRBV24-1 with TRBJ2-3; the D gene cannot be resolved reliably. The sequence derives from an adult in good health. This specimen consisted of peripheral blood, obtained on day 0 of AZD1222 vaccination. The CDR3 in this case is CATSERIQADTQYF. The sequence in DNA is TGTGCCACCAGCGAAAGGATCCAGGCCGATACGCAGTATTTT.